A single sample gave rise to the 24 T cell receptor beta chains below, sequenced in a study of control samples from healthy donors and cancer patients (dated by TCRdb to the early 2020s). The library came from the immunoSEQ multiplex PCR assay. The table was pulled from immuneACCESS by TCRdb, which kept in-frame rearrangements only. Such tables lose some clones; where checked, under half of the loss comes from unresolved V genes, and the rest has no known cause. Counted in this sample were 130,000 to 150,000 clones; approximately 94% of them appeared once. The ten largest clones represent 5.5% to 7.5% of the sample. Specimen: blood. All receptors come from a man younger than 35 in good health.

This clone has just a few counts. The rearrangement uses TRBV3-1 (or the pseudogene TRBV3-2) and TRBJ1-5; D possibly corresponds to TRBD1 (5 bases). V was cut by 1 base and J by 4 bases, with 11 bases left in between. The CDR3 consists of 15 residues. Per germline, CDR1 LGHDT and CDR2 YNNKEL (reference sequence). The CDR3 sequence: CASSQGGRENQPQHF. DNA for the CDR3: TGTGCCAGCAGCCAAGGTGGCAGGGAGAATCAGCCCCAGCATTTT.

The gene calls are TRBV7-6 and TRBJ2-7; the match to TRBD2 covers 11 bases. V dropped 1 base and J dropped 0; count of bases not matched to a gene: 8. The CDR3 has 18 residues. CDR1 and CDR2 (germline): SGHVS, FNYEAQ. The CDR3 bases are TGTGCCAGCAGCTTAGGAGGGGGACTAGCGGTGATCTCCTACGAGCAGTACTTC. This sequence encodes CASSLGGGLAVISYEQYF.

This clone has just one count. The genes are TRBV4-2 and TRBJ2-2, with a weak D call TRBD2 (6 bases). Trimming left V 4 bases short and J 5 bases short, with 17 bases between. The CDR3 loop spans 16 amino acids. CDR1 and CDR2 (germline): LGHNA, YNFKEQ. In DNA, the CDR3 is TGTGCCAGCAGCCTCCTATCGGGGGAGGCAACCGGGGAGCTGTTTTTT. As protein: CASSLLSGEATGELFF.

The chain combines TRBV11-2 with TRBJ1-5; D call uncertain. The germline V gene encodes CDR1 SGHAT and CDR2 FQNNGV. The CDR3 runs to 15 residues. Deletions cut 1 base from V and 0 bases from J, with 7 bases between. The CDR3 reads CASSLGRNSNQPQHF. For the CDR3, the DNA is TGTGCCAGCAGCTTAGGCAGAAATAGCAATCAGCCCCAGCATTTT. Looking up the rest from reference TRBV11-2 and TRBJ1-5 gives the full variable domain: EAGVAQSPRYKIIEKRQSVAFWCNPISGHATLYWYQQILGQGPKLLIQFQNNGVVDDSQLPKDRFSAERLKGVDSTLKIQPAKLEDSAVYLCASSLGRNSNQPQHFGDGTRLSIL.

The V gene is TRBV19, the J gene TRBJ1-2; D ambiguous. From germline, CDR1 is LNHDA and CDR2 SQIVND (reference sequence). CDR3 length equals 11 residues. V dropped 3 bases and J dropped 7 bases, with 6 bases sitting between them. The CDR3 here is CASSMTGGYTF. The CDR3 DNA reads TGTGCCAGTAGTATGACTGGTGGCTACACCTTC.

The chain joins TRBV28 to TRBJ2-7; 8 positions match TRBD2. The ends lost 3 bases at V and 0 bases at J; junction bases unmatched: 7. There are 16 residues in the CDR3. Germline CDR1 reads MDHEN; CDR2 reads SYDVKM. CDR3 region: CASSFDSGTTSYEQYF. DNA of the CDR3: TGTGCCAGCAGTTTTGATAGCGGGACCACCTCCTACGAGCAGTACTTC.

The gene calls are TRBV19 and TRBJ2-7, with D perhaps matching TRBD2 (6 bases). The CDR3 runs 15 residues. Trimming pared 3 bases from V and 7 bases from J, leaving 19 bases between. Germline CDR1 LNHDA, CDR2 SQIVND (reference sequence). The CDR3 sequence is CASSISAGRVYEQYF. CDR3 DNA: TGTGCCAGTAGTATCTCAGCGGGCCGAGTGTATGAGCAGTACTTC. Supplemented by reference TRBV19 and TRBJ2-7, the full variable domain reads DGGITQSPKYLFRKEGQNVTLSCEQNLNHDAMYWYRQDPGQGLRLIYYSQIVNDFQKGDIAEGYSVSREKKESFPLTVTSAQKNPTAFYLCASSISAGRVYEQYFGPGTRLTVT.

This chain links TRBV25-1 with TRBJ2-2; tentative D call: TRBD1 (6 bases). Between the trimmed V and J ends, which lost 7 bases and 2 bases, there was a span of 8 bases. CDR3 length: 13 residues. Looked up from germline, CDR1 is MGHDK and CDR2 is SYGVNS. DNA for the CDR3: TGTGCCAGCACCAGGGGAAACACCGGGGAGCTGTTTTTT. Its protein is CASTRGNTGELFF.

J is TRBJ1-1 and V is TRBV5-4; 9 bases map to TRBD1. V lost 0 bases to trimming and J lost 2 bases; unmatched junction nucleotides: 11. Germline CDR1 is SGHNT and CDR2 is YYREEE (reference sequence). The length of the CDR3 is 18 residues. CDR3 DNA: TGTGCCAGCAGCTTGGTGCTCGTTCCGGGACAGGGAAACACTGAAGCTTTCTTT. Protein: CASSLVLVPGQGNTEAFF.

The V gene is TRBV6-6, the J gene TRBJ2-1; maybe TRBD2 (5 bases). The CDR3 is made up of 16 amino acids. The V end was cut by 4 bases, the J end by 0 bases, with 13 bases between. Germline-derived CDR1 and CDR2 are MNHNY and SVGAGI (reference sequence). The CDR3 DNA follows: TGTGCCAGCAGTTCTCTCAGCGGAAGCTCCTACAATGAGCAGTTCTTC. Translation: CASSSLSGSSYNEQFF.

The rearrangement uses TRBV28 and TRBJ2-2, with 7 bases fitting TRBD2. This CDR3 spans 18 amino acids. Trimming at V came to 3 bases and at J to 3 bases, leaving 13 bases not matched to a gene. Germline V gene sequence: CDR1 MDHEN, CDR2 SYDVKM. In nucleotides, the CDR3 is TGTGCCAGCAGTTTGCTACTAGCGATACGATCCGACACCGGGGAGCTGTTTTTT. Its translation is CASSLLLAIRSDTGELFF.

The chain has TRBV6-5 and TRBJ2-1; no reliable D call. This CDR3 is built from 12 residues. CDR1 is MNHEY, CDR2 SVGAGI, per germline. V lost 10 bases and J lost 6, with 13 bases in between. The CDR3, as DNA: TGTGCCATCCCAAGACGGCTCAATGAGCAGTTCTTC. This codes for CAIPRRLNEQFF.

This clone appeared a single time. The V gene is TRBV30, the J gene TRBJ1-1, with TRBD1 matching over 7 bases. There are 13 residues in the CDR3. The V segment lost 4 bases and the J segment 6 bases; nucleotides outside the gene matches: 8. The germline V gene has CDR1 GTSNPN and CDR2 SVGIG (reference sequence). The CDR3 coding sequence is TGTGCCTGGAAGGGCAGGGGGGGGTCTGAAGCTTTCTTT. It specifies CAWKGRGGSEAFF.

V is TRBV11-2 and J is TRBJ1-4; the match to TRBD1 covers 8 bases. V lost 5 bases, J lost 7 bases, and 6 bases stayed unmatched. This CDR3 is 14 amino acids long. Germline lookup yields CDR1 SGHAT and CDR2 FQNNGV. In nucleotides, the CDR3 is TGTGCCAGCAGCGAAGACAGGGGCGGTGAAAAACTGTTTTTT. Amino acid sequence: CASSEDRGGEKLFF.

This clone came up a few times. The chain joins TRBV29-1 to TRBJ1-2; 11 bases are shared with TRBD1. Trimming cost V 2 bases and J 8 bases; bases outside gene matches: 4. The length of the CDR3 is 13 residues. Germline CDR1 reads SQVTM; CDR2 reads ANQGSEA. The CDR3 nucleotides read TGCAGCGTTGAATACGGGACAGGGGGAGGCTACACCTTC. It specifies CSVEYGTGGGYTF.

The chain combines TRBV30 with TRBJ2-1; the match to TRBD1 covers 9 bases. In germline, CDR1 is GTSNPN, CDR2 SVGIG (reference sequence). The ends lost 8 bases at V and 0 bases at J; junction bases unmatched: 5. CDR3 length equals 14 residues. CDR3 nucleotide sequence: TGTGCCCGGTTGACAGGGGGCTCCTACAATGAGCAGTTCTTC. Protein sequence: CARLTGGSYNEQFF.

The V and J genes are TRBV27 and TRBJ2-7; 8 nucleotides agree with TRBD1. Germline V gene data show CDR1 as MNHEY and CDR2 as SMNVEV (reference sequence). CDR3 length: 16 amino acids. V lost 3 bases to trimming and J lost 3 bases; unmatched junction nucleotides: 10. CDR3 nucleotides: TGTGCCAGCAGTTTTAGCGTAGCCAGGGGGCTCTACGAGCAGTACTTC. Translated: CASSFSVARGLYEQYF.

For the CDR3, the DNA is TGCGCCAGCAGCTTTGCGGTCATGAACACTGAAGCTTTCTTT. As protein: CASSFAVMNTEAFF. The rearrangement joins TRBV5-1 to TRBJ1-1; D gene unclear. This CDR3 has 14 residues. Trimming shortened V by 2 bases and J by 0 bases, and 8 bases separated the two germline ends. CDR1 SGHRS and CDR2 YFSETQ come from the germline V gene.

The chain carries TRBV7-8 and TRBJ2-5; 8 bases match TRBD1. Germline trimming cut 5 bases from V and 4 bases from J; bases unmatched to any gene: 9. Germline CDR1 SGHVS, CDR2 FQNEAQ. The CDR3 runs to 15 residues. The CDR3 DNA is TGTGCCAGCAGCCGCAGGACAGGGATCGGAGAGACCCAGTACTTC. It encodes CASSRRTGIGETQYF. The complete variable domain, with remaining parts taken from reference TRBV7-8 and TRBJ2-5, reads GAGVSQSPRYKVAKRGQDVALRCDPISGHVSLFWYQQALGQGPEFLTYFQNEAQLDKSGLPSDRFFAERPEGSVSTLKIQRTQQEDSAVYLCASSRRTGIGETQYFGPGTRLLVL.

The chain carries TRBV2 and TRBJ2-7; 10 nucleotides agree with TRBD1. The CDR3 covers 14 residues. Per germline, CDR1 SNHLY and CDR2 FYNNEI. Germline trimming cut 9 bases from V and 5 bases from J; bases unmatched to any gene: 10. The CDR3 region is CASKIPGQGNEQYF. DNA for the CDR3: TGTGCCAGTAAAATTCCGGGACAGGGGAACGAGCAGTACTTC.

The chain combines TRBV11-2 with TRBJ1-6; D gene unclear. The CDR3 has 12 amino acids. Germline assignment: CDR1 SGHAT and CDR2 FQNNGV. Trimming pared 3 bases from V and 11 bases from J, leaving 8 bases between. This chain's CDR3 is CASSLPGTPLHF. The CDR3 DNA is TGTGCCAGCAGCTTGCCGGGGACACCCCTCCACTTT.

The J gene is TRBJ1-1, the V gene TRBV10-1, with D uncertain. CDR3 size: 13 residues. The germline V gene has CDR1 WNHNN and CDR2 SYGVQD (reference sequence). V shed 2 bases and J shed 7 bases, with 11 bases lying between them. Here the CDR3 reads CASSEPESFEAFF. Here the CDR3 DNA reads TGCGCCAGCAGTGAGCCCGAAAGTTTTGAAGCTTTCTTT.

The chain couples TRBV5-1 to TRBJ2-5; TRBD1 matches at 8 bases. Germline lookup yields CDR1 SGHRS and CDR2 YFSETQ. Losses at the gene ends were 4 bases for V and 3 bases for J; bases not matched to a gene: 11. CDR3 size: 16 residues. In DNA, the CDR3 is TGCGCCAGCAGCCCAGCCGGGACAGGCGTGAAAGAGACCCAGTACTTC. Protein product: CASSPAGTGVKETQYF.

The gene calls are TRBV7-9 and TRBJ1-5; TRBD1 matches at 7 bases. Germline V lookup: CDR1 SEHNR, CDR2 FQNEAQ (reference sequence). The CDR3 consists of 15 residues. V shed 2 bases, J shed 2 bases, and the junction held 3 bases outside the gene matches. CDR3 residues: CASSLSGTGNQPQHF. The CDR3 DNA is TGTGCCAGCAGCTTATCCGGGACAGGCAATCAGCCCCAGCATTTT.